This passage covers 19 T cell receptor beta chains from one sample sequenced in a study of T cells in localized non-small cell lung cancer. Assay: immunoSEQ multiplex PCR; the TCRdb copy retains only in-frame clones and omits some. The data contain approximately 35,000 clones, 90% to 95% of them singletons. The sequenced sample was PBMCs, obtained before any cancer treatment. These receptors all come from a man between 40 and 75 years old with stage II lung adenocarcinoma.

This clone showed up just once. The genes are TRBV11-1 and TRBJ2-7; D is ambiguous. The CDR3 runs 13 residues. V lost 5 bases and J 3 bases, leaving 11 bases between the germline ends. Germline V lookup: CDR1 SGHAT, CDR2 FQDESV (reference sequence). The CDR3 sequence: CASSHRTVYEQYF. The DNA of the CDR3 is TGTGCCAGCAGCCACCGGACGGTCTACGAGCAGTACTTC.

This chain joins TRBV27 and TRBJ2-5; D is ambiguous. The CDR3 length is 15 residues. V was pared by 4 bases and J by 4 bases, with 16 bases between. Germline V gene lookup returns CDR1 MNHEY and CDR2 SMNVEV (reference sequence). The CDR3 loop is CASSSDSRRGETQYF. In nucleotides, the CDR3 is TGTGCCAGCAGTTCGGATTCTCGGCGTGGAGAGACCCAGTACTTC.

The chain couples TRBV28 to TRBJ2-4; TRBD1 agrees at 10 bases. The CDR3 is made up of 18 amino acids. Germline lookup yields CDR1 MDHEN and CDR2 SYDVKM. The J segment lost 12 bases and the V segment lost 4 bases, leaving 21 bases of the junction unmatched. CDR3 region: CASSSPLDRGREKKGQYF. The CDR3 DNA follows: TGTGCCAGCAGTTCCCCTCTCGACAGGGGGCGCGAGAAGAAGGGTCAGTACTTC.

The gene calls are TRBV25-1 and TRBJ1-1; no definite D call. Trimming left V 1 base short and J 5 bases short, with 5 bases between. This CDR3 has 12 amino acids. Germline lookup yields CDR1 MGHDK and CDR2 SYGVNS. The CDR3 is CASSESVTEAFF. The CDR3 DNA sequence: TGTGCCAGCAGTGAATCAGTAACTGAAGCTTTCTTT.

This rearrangement joins TRBV7-9 to TRBJ1-1; weak D call: TRBD1 (5 bases). This CDR3 is built from 15 residues. Germline V gene sequence: CDR1 SEHNR, CDR2 FQNEAQ (reference sequence). V gave up 2 bases and J gave up 1 base, with 11 bases separating them. The DNA for the CDR3 is TGTGCCAGCAGCTTATACGGGGCCCGGAACACTGAAGCTTTCTTT. It codes for CASSLYGARNTEAFF.

This clone appeared a single time. This sequence joins TRBV6-5 and TRBJ2-5; D is possibly TRBD1 (5 bases). The germline gives CDR1 MNHEY, CDR2 SVGAGI. V lost 6 bases, J lost 5 bases, and 16 bases lay in between. CDR3 length: 14 amino acids. CDR3 nucleotides: TGTGCCAGCAGGCGTACTCCTTCAGGGGAGACCCAGTACTTC. Translation: CASRRTPSGETQYF.

The CDR3 sequence: CAWSGGGEDTEAFF. The CDR3 bases are TGTGCCTGGAGTGGTGGAGGGGAGGACACTGAAGCTTTCTTT. The chain joins TRBV30 to TRBJ1-1; a possible D gene is TRBD1 (5 bases). The germline V gene encodes CDR1 GTSNPN and CDR2 SVGIG (reference sequence). The germline V and J ends were trimmed by 1 base and 3 bases, with 12 bases remaining between them. The CDR3 contains 14 residues.

This sequence joins TRBV19 and TRBJ2-2; D not resolved. The V gene's germline CDR1 is LNHDA and CDR2 SQIVND (reference sequence). CDR3 length equals 14 residues. V was pared by 5 bases and J by 1 base, with 8 bases between. The CDR3 reads CASSPRRNTGELFF. The CDR3 DNA sequence: TGTGCCAGTAGTCCTCGACGGAACACCGGGGAGCTGTTTTTT.

The chain carries TRBV27 and TRBJ2-2; D gene ambiguous. The CDR3 runs to 14 residues. Between the trimmed V and J ends, which lost 6 bases and 8 bases, there was a span of 16 bases. In germline, CDR1 is MNHEY, CDR2 SMNVEV (reference sequence). This chain's CDR3 is CASRPVGVGGELFF. The CDR3 DNA sequence: TGTGCCAGCAGACCAGTTGGGGTGGGTGGGGAGCTGTTTTTT.

Comments on this clone: Other DNA sequences of this sample code for an identical CDR3. The chain is built from TRBV29-1 and TRBJ1-1; D is uncertain. Germline CDR1 reads SQVTM; CDR2 reads ANQGSEA. V lost 7 bases to trimming and J lost 6 bases, with 18 bases between them. The CDR3 totals 13 residues. Here the CDR3 reads CSARHPAAAEAFF. The CDR3 DNA reads TGCAGCGCCAGACACCCGGCGGCGGCTGAAGCTTTCTTT.

The genes are TRBV9 and TRBJ2-3, with 7 bases that match TRBD1. Per germline, CDR1 SGDLS and CDR2 YYNGEE. V was pared by 3 bases and J by 4 bases, with 8 bases of the junction left unmatched. The CDR3 sequence is 15 residues long. The CDR3 DNA is TGTGCCAGCAGCGCAGGGGGAGTAGCAGCAGATACGCAGTATTTT. It encodes CASSAGGVAADTQYF.

This sequence joins TRBV19 and TRBJ2-7; D may be TRBD2 (6 bases). V shed 3 bases and J shed 4 bases, with 13 bases lying between them. Germline loops: CDR1 LNHDA, CDR2 SQIVND (reference sequence). CDR3 length: 14 residues. DNA for the CDR3: TGTGCCAGTAGTATTGGGGCGGGGACTTACGAGCAGTACTTC. Its translation: CASSIGAGTYEQYF.

The chain recombines TRBV7-2 with TRBJ2-5; D may be TRBD2 (6 bases). Germline CDR1 SGHTA, CDR2 FQGNSA. The CDR3 spans 14 residues. Deletions cut 4 bases from V and 6 bases from J, with 15 bases between. The DNA of the CDR3 is TGTGCCAGCAGCTCCGGACTGGGGGGAAAGACCCAGTACTTC. It codes for CASSSGLGGKTQYF.

In DNA, the CDR3 is TGTGCCAGCAGCTTACGAGGGAGGGCCGACGAGCAGTACTTC. It specifies CASSLRGRADEQYF. J is TRBJ2-7 and V is TRBV11-1; TRBD2 aligns across 7 bases. Unmatched junction bases numbered 6, after V lost 2 bases and J lost 5 bases. There are 14 residues in the CDR3. CDR1 and CDR2 (germline): SGHAT, FQDESV (reference sequence).

The V gene is TRBV23-1, the J gene TRBJ2-3; tentative D call: TRBD2 (5 bases). TRBV23-1 belongs to the ORF category, with a function that is uncertain. V lost 2 bases to trimming and J lost 0 bases, with 33 bases between them. CDR3 length: 23 amino acids. The CDR3 DNA sequence: TGCGCCAGCAGTCAACCTTGGGTCGGACTCTTGGCGGCTCGACTCTCTAGCACAGATACGCAGTATTTT. Its protein product is CASSQPWVGLLAARLSSTDTQYF.

The chain uses TRBV28 and TRBJ2-1; 12 bases line up with TRBD2. V dropped 7 bases and J dropped 5; count of bases not matched to a gene: 9. From germline, CDR1 is MDHEN and CDR2 SYDVKM. This CDR3 region has 16 residues. In DNA, the CDR3 is TGTGCCAGCACCCTCTTGACTAGCGGGAGCCACAATGAGCAGTTCTTC. Encoded protein: CASTLLTSGSHNEQFF. The entire variable domain, with the rest obtained from reference TRBV28 and TRBJ2-1, is as follows: DVKVTQSSRYLVKRTGEKVFLECVQDMDHENMFWYRQDPGLGLRLIYFSYDVKMKEKGDIPEGYSVSREKKERFSLILESASTNQTSMYLCASTLLTSGSHNEQFFGPGTRLTVL.

The chain has TRBV9 and TRBJ1-1; D is possibly TRBD1 (6 bases). The CDR3 has 13 residues. Germline lookup yields CDR1 SGDLS and CDR2 YYNGEE. The V end was cut by 2 bases, the J end by 1 base, with 6 bases between. CDR3 sequence (DNA): TGTGCCAGCAGCGTGGGGGCGAACACTGAAGCTTTCTTT. As protein: CASSVGANTEAFF.

The chain couples TRBV19 to TRBJ2-6; D remains ambiguous. V lost 3 bases to trimming and J lost 0 bases, with 6 bases between them. CDR3 length: 15 amino acids. CDR1 is LNHDA and CDR2 is SQIVND in the germline V gene (reference sequence). The CDR3 here is CASSIQFSGANVLTF. The CDR3 nucleotides are TGTGCCAGTAGTATTCAGTTCTCTGGGGCCAACGTCCTGACTTTC.

The chain is built from TRBV2 and TRBJ2-1, with D possibly being TRBD1 (7 bases). The V end lost 7 bases, the J end lost 10 bases, and 14 bases lay between the germline ends. This CDR3 comprises 12 residues. Germline CDR1 is SNHLY and CDR2 is FYNNEI. The CDR3, as DNA: TGTGCCAGCACGGAGGGGGCATGGGAGCAGTTCTTC. This gives the protein CASTEGAWEQFF.